The 30 T cell receptor beta chains in this list originate from one sample, sequenced in a study of T cell responses to AZD1222 COVID-19 vaccine. TCRdb keeps only in-frame clones here, not all; method: immunoSEQ multiplex PCR. This table holds about 200,000 clones, roughly nine tenths found once. Sequencing used peripheral blood, obtained 28 days after the second dose of the MenACWY control vaccine. These receptors were obtained from an adult who received the MenACWY meningococcal vaccine as a control.

The rearrangement joins TRBV29-1 to TRBJ2-4; 10 nucleotides align to TRBD2. Germline-derived CDR1 and CDR2 are SQVTM and ANQGSEA. The V segment lost 4 bases and the J segment 6 bases; nucleotides outside the gene matches: 6. This CDR3 is 14 amino acids long. DNA for the CDR3: TGCAGCGTTGCAGCGGGAGGGCCGGGAAACATTCAGTACTTC. Translated: CSVAAGGPGNIQYF.

The V and J genes are TRBV27 and TRBJ2-1; D call uncertain. CDR1 is MNHEY and CDR2 is SMNVEV in the germline V gene (reference sequence). The CDR3 is made up of 14 amino acids. The V end was cut by 5 bases, the J end by 2 bases, with 10 bases between. CDR3 protein: CASSPRPAYNEQFF. The DNA of the CDR3 is TGTGCCAGCAGTCCCCGGCCGGCCTACAATGAGCAGTTCTTC.

The V call is TRBV6-2 or TRBV6-3, the J call TRBJ2-5, with 7 positions matching TRBD2. With V trimmed by 5 bases and J by 3 bases, 6 bases remained unmatched. CDR1 is MNHEY and CDR2 is SVGEGT in the germline V gene. The CDR3 runs to 14 residues. The CDR3 protein is CASSLLTSEETQYF. In nucleotides, the CDR3 is TGTGCCAGCAGTCTCCTTACTAGCGAAGAGACCCAGTACTTC.

This clone was observed once. The CDR3 sequence: CASSFSYGNQPQHF. CDR3 nucleotide sequence: TGTGCCAGCAGTTTCTCGTACGGCAATCAGCCCCAGCATTTT. The genes are TRBV27 and TRBJ1-5; D remains unclear. Trimming removed 3 bases at V and 2 bases at J, with 8 bases between. The germline V gene has CDR1 MNHEY and CDR2 SMNVEV (reference sequence). CDR3 length equals 14 residues.

The chain recombines TRBV30 with TRBJ1-1, with D possibly matching TRBD1 (6 bases). V was clipped by 2 bases and J by 8 bases, with 12 bases between them. Per germline, CDR1 GTSNPN and CDR2 SVGIG (reference sequence). This CDR3 comprises 12 residues. Written as DNA, the CDR3 is TGTGCCTGGAGTCGTAAGGGGACAGAAGCTTTCTTT. This translates into CAWSRKGTEAFF.

V is TRBV2 and J is TRBJ1-1, with no clear D. Deletions cut 1 base from V and 8 bases from J, with 14 bases between. The CDR3 is made up of 14 amino acids. The germline CDR1 and CDR2 sequences are SNHLY and FYNNEI. CDR3 sequence: CASSEGVRVGEAFF. CDR3 nucleotides: TGTGCCAGCAGTGAAGGAGTGCGGGTCGGCGAAGCTTTCTTT.

The J gene is TRBJ1-3, the V gene TRBV6-5; the D gene is possibly TRBD1 (5 bases). V shed 10 bases and J shed 3 bases, with 13 bases lying between them. Looked up from germline, CDR1 is MNHEY and CDR2 is SVGAGI. The CDR3 is 13 residues long. The CDR3 DNA sequence: TGTGCCACCCATGGGGCGCTTGGAAACACCATATATTTT. It codes for CATHGALGNTIYF.

The V gene is TRBV28, the J gene TRBJ1-1; 9 positions match TRBD1. Germline trimming cut 5 bases from V and 10 bases from J; bases unmatched to any gene: 8. Germline values: CDR1 MDHEN, CDR2 SYDVKM. The CDR3 is 13 residues long. CDR3 region: CASSLSGGQGAFF. The CDR3 coding sequence is TGTGCCAGCAGTCTCTCCGGGGGACAGGGAGCTTTCTTT.

This rearrangement joins TRBV10-3 to TRBJ2-7; D might be TRBD1 (5 bases). Germline CDR1 and CDR2: ENHRY and SYGVKD. CDR3 size: 12 residues. V lost 9 bases and J lost 2, with 11 bases in between. The CDR3 bases are TGTGCCATTAAACCGGACACCTACGAGCAGTACTTC. It encodes CAIKPDTYEQYF.

The chain uses TRBV9 and TRBJ1-6; tentative D call: TRBD1 (5 bases). This CDR3 is 17 amino acids long. Germline CDR1 is SGDLS and CDR2 is YYNGEE. V was pared by 0 bases and J by 7 bases, with 17 bases between. CDR3 DNA: TGTGCCAGCAGCGTAGATCAGCGGGCAGGGCGAAATTCACCCCTCCACTTT. Translating gives CASSVDQRAGRNSPLHF.

This clone was recorded only once. V gene TRBV12-3 or TRBV12-4 combines with J gene TRBJ2-1; 10 nucleotides agree with TRBD2. The CDR3 extends over 12 amino acids. In nucleotides, the CDR3 is TGTGCTGTAGCGGGAGGCTACAATGAGCAGTTCTTC. This encodes CAVAGGYNEQFF.

The V and J genes are TRBV7-2 and TRBJ2-5; D tentatively reads TRBD1 or TRBD2 (5 bases each). CDR1 and CDR2 (germline): SGHTA, FQGNSA. V gave up 6 bases and J gave up 1 base, with 9 bases separating them. The CDR3 covers 13 residues. In DNA form, the CDR3 reads TGTGCCAGCAGGGTGGGGGTCCAAGAGACCCAGTACTTC. Residues: CASRVGVQETQYF.

The chain links TRBV28 to TRBJ1-1; tentatively, D is TRBD1 (6 bases). The CDR3 has 13 amino acids. Germline V CDR1 and CDR2: MDHEN, SYDVKM. Trimming left V 9 bases short and J 4 bases short, with 15 bases between. CDR3 region: CASFGGRGTEAFF. CDR3 nucleotide sequence: TGTGCCAGTTTTGGGGGCAGGGGCACTGAAGCTTTCTTT.

The gene calls are TRBV29-1 and TRBJ1-2; D call uncertain. Trimming pared 0 bases from V and 4 bases from J, leaving 15 bases between. The CDR3 runs to 15 residues. Germline assignment: CDR1 SQVTM and CDR2 ANQGSEA. CDR3: CSVEDSIQRGYGYTF. CDR3 sequence (DNA): TGCAGCGTTGAAGATAGTATACAACGGGGCTATGGCTACACCTTC.

This sequence joins TRBV27 and TRBJ2-3; D perhaps matches TRBD2 (6 bases). The germline V and J ends were trimmed by 6 bases and 3 bases, with 16 bases remaining between them. The CDR3 contains 15 residues. Germline CDR1 MNHEY, CDR2 SMNVEV (reference sequence). The CDR3 region has the DNA TGTGCCAGCAGGACCGGCGGGGTAGGGACAGATACGCAGTATTTT. Protein: CASRTGGVGTDTQYF.

A single count supports this clone. This sequence joins TRBV7-7 and TRBJ2-5; D call uncertain. The length of the CDR3 is 14 residues. V dropped 5 bases and J dropped 6 bases, with 16 bases sitting between them. Germline V gene data show CDR1 as SSHAT and CDR2 as FNYEAQ (reference sequence). The CDR3 region has the DNA TGTGCCAGCAGCCCGAGAATTGCCGTGAAGACCCAGTACTTC. Translation gives CASSPRIAVKTQYF.

This clone has a single count. The rearrangement links TRBV6-2 or TRBV6-3 to TRBJ2-1; tentative D call: TRBD1 (7 bases). The CDR3 covers 15 residues. Trimming took 4 bases from V and 5 from J, leaving 15 bases between them. Germline lookup yields CDR1 MNHEY and CDR2 SVGEGT. The CDR3 spells CASSFRGVRDNEQFF. CDR3 DNA: TGTGCCAGCAGTTTCAGGGGGGTTCGGGACAATGAGCAGTTCTTC.

This chain connects TRBV28 to TRBJ1-2; tentative D call: TRBD1 (6 bases). V was clipped by 4 bases and J by 4 bases, with 13 bases between them. Germline values: CDR1 MDHEN, CDR2 SYDVKM. This CDR3 comprises 14 residues. The CDR3 DNA is TGTGCCAGCAGTTATCGCGACAGGATCTATGGCTACACCTTC. Its translation is CASSYRDRIYGYTF.

The chain uses TRBV12-5 and TRBJ2-2; the match to TRBD2 covers 7 bases. This CDR3 contains 17 residues. Germline V lookup: CDR1 LGHNT, CDR2 FRNRAP. The V gene end was trimmed by 7 bases and the J gene end by 4 bases; junction bases not matched to a gene: 15. CDR3 sequence: CASAHPRGGRPTGELFF. The CDR3 region has the DNA TGTGCTAGTGCTCACCCCCGGGGCGGGAGACCCACCGGGGAGCTGTTTTTT.

The chain uses TRBV11-2 and TRBJ2-7; TRBD1 might be the D (6 bases). Germline CDR1 is SGHAT and CDR2 is FQNNGV. The CDR3 covers 15 residues. Trimming removed 1 base at V and 1 base at J, with 11 bases between. DNA of the CDR3: TGTGCCAGCAGCTTAGGAGGGACACGGTCCTACGAGCAGTACTTC. Protein: CASSLGGTRSYEQYF.

The V call is TRBV6-1, the J call TRBJ1-1; D ambiguous. CDR3 length: 14 residues. Germline values: CDR1 MNHNS, CDR2 SASEGT. With 3 bases removed from V and 11 bases from J, the gap between germline ends came to 19 bases. Written as DNA, the CDR3 is TGTGCCAGCAGTGACCCCAGCGAGGAATTGGGGGCTTTCTTT. This gives the protein CASSDPSEELGAFF.

V is TRBV29-1 and J is TRBJ1-2, with unresolved D. CDR3 length equals 12 residues. CDR1 and CDR2 from the germline V gene are SQVTM and ANQGSEA. Between the trimmed V and J ends, which lost 3 bases and 3 bases, there was a span of 8 bases. This chain's CDR3 is CSVEDVDYGYTF. CDR3 DNA: TGCAGCGTTGAGGATGTGGACTATGGCTACACCTTC.

This chain uses TRBV19 with TRBJ1-1; 8 nucleotides match TRBD1. The CDR3 is 14 residues long. Unmatched junction bases numbered 7, after V lost 5 bases and J lost 5 bases. Germline V gives CDR1 LNHDA, CDR2 SQIVND (reference sequence). This CDR3 is CASSPRQGRTEAFF. The CDR3 nucleotides read TGTGCCAGTAGTCCCCGACAGGGGAGGACTGAAGCTTTCTTT.

The chain is built from TRBV7-9 and TRBJ1-4; D is unclear. V was trimmed by 10 bases and J by 11 bases, leaving 17 bases between them. The CDR3 has 12 residues. Germline loops: CDR1 SEHNR, CDR2 FQNEAQ (reference sequence). In DNA, the CDR3 is TGTGCCACCCACGGACGGGCGCGGAAACTGTTTTTT. Amino acids: CATHGRARKLFF.

The chain uses TRBV10-3 and TRBJ1-3, with 11 bases matching TRBD1. Trimming took 6 bases from V and 3 from J; bases not matched to a gene: 4. Germline loops: CDR1 ENHRY, CDR2 SYGVKD. The CDR3 consists of 15 residues. The CDR3 nucleotides read TGTGCCATCAGCGGACAGGGGGCTGGTGGAAACACCATATATTTT. This gives the protein CAISGQGAGGNTIYF.

Comments on this clone: This sample includes further DNA sequences coding for the same CDR3. The chain links TRBV7-9 to TRBJ2-7; unclear D gene. Deletions cut 6 bases from V and 5 bases from J, with 8 bases between. The CDR3 extends over 11 amino acids. CDR1 SEHNR and CDR2 FQNEAQ come from the germline V gene (reference sequence). The CDR3: CASSSRDEQYF. CDR3 in DNA: TGTGCCAGCAGTTCACGGGACGAGCAGTACTTC.

In nucleotides, the CDR3 is TGCAGCGCCCGGACAGGGGGGAACACTGAAGCTTTCTTT. Its protein product is CSARTGGNTEAFF. The chain links TRBV29-1 to TRBJ1-1, with 10 bases matching TRBD1. The J segment lost 1 base and the V segment lost 7 bases, leaving 3 bases of the junction unmatched. Germline lookup yields CDR1 SQVTM and CDR2 ANQGSEA. The length of the CDR3 is 13 residues. The complete variable domain, with remaining parts taken from reference TRBV29-1 and TRBJ1-1, reads SAVISQKPSRDICQRGTSLTIQCQVDSQVTMMFWYRQQPGQSLTLIATANQGSEATYESGFVIDKFPISRPNLTFSTLTVSNMSPEDSSIYLCSARTGGNTEAFFGQGTRLTVV.

The V call is TRBV7-3, the J call TRBJ2-1; TRBD2 aligns across 7 bases. Germline V gene lookup returns CDR1 SGHTA and CDR2 FQGTGA. The CDR3 is 15 residues long. The trim removed 4 bases at V and 5 bases at J, leaving 8 bases unmatched. The CDR3 reads CASSSSGTPHNEQFF. In DNA form, the CDR3 reads TGTGCCAGCAGCTCCAGCGGGACCCCCCACAATGAGCAGTTCTTC.

The rearrangement links TRBV9 to TRBJ1-2, with 10 bases identical to TRBD1. The V segment lost 0 bases and the J segment 4 bases; nucleotides outside the gene matches: 3. Germline CDR1 is SGDLS and CDR2 is YYNGEE. The CDR3 contains 15 residues. The CDR3 DNA sequence: TGTGCCAGCAGCGTAGGGGACAGGGGTGCCTATGGCTACACCTTC. Translated: CASSVGDRGAYGYTF.

The genes are TRBV7-9 and TRBJ2-3; 11 bases are a match to TRBD2. Per the germline V gene, CDR1 is SEHNR and CDR2 is FQNEAQ (reference sequence). The CDR3 contains 16 residues. V trimming: 6 bases; J trimming: 0 bases; junction bases outside the gene matches: 5. CDR3 DNA: TGTGCCAGCAGGGGGGGACTAGCGGCTAGCACAGATACGCAGTATTTT. Translation gives CASRGGLAASTDTQYF.